The 17 T cell receptor beta chains listed next were all sequenced from one sample in a study of T cell changes during pregnancy in multiple sclerosis. Only in-frame clones appear in the TCRdb table, and some are missing; sequencing was by immunoSEQ multiplex PCR. The repertoire holds approximately 13,000 clones, approximately 88% seen once, with 7.7% in the top ten. The material was CD8+ T cells from peripheral blood mononuclear cells, obtained in the second trimester of pregnancy. The receptors derive from a female donor in good health, enrolled as a control in a pregnancy study.

V is TRBV21-1 and J is TRBJ2-3; the table's D call, TRBD2, was not checked against the DNA. TRBV21-1 is listed as a pseudogene. The CDR3 sequence is 16 residues long. The DNA for the CDR3 is TGTGCCAGCAGCAAAGGCCGCGGGGCTAGCACAGATACGCAGTATTTT. Protein product: CASSKGRGASTDTQYF.

The chain combines TRBV23-1 with TRBJ2-3; 7 bases agree with TRBD2. TRBV23-1 is marked as an open reading frame, function uncertain. V was clipped by 6 bases and J by 4 bases; unmatched bases: 13. This CDR3 contains 16 residues. The CDR3 DNA reads TGCGCCAGCAGCCGGGGAATTAGCGGGCCCTCAGATACGCAGTATTTT. Its protein product is CASSRGISGPSDTQYF.

The V gene is TRBV29-1, the J gene TRBJ2-7; 9 bases agree with TRBD2. The CDR3 totals 13 residues. In germline, CDR1 is SQVTM, CDR2 ANQGSEA. The junction had 4 bases not matched to a gene; V was cut back by 5 bases and J by 2 bases. DNA of the CDR3: TGCAGCGTTCGACTAGCGGAGGCCTACGAGCAGTACTTC. Translating it yields CSVRLAEAYEQYF.

V is TRBV9 and J is TRBJ1-1; 10 bases are a match to TRBD1. The CDR3 sequence is 14 residues long. The ends lost 3 bases at V and 3 bases at J; junction bases unmatched: 2. The germline V gene has CDR1 SGDLS and CDR2 YYNGEE. The DNA for the CDR3 is TGTGCCAGCAGCGGGACAGGGGGGTACACTGAAGCTTTCTTT. Translation: CASSGTGGYTEAFF. The complete variable domain, with remaining parts taken from reference TRBV9 and TRBJ1-1, reads DSGVTQTPKHLITATGQRVTLRCSPRSGDLSVYWYQQSLDQGLQFLIQYYNGEERAKGNILERFSAQQFPDLHSELNLSSLELGDSALYFCASSGTGGYTEAFFGQGTRLTVV.

The CDR3 DNA is TGTGCCAGCAGTGAACGGTGGCGGGTGACAGGACGGAGCTATGGCTACACCTTC. Translated: CASSERWRVTGRSYGYTF. The chain joins TRBV2 to TRBJ1-2; a possible D gene is TRBD1 (6 bases). This CDR3 comprises 18 residues. Germline lookup yields CDR1 SNHLY and CDR2 FYNNEI. Trimming shortened V by 2 bases and J by 4 bases, and 23 bases separated the two germline ends.

V usage is TRBV6-5 and J usage is TRBJ2-1; a weak D match, TRBD1 (5 bases). The CDR3 runs to 15 residues. In germline, CDR1 is MNHEY, CDR2 SVGAGI. The CDR3 reads CATYSPGRSYNEQFF. The CDR3 bases are TGTGCTACTTATTCCCCAGGGCGTTCCTACAATGAGCAGTTCTTC.

The rearrangement joins TRBV13 to TRBJ2-1; 13 bases match TRBD2. Unmatched junction bases numbered 6, after V lost 5 bases and J lost 8 bases. The CDR3 spans 15 residues. Germline CDR1 PRHDT, CDR2 FYEKMQ (reference sequence). In DNA, the CDR3 is TGTGCCAGCAGCGCAAGGGGGACTAGCGGGGATGAGCAGTTCTTC. It translates to CASSARGTSGDEQFF. The variable domain in full, completed from reference TRBV13 and TRBJ2-1, reads AAGVIQSPRHLIKEKRETATLKCYPIPRHDTVYWYQQGPGQDPQFLISFYEKMQSDKGSIPDRFSAQQFSDYHSELNMSSLELGDSALYFCASSARGTSGDEQFFGPGTRLTVL.

The CDR3 reads CASSFASGRWQYF. The CDR3 DNA follows: TGTGCCAGCAGTTTTGCCTCAGGGAGGTGGCAGTACTTC. The chain has TRBV27 and TRBJ2-7; D might be TRBD2 (6 bases). Trimming left V 3 bases short and J 9 bases short, with 15 bases between. The CDR3 covers 13 residues. Germline V lookup: CDR1 MNHEY, CDR2 SMNVEV (reference sequence).

The rearrangement joins TRBV19 to TRBJ2-1; TRBD2 aligns across 10 bases. Trimming removed 7 bases from V and 7 bases from J; junction bases left unmatched: 7. The CDR3 is made up of 14 amino acids. CDR1 LNHDA and CDR2 SQIVND come from the germline V gene (reference sequence). CDR3 in DNA: TGTGCCAGTACCAGCGGGGGGGCCGGAAATGAGCAGTTCTTC. This codes for CASTSGGAGNEQFF.

J is TRBJ2-1 and V is TRBV6-4; a weak D match, TRBD2 (6 bases). Germline assignment: CDR1 MRHNA and CDR2 SNTAGT. V lost 3 bases and J lost 2, with 11 bases in between. CDR3 length equals 15 residues. The CDR3 is CASSEEGGTYNEQFF. The CDR3 DNA is TGTGCCAGCAGTGAGGAGGGCGGGACCTACAATGAGCAGTTCTTC.

CDR3 in amino acids: CASSQQSQGAAEQYF. In DNA, the CDR3 is TGTGCCAGCTCACAGCAAAGTCAGGGGGCGGCAGAGCAGTACTTC. V usage is TRBV18 and J usage is TRBJ2-7, with 8 nucleotides matching TRBD1. The CDR3 sequence is 15 residues long. Germline CDR1 is KGHSH and CDR2 is LQKENI. With V trimmed by 4 bases and J by 7 bases, 12 bases remained unmatched.

This clone was seen only a few times. V usage is TRBV6-5 and J usage is TRBJ1-4; TRBD1 aligns across 8 bases. The CDR3 is made up of 14 amino acids. Looked up from germline, CDR1 is MNHEY and CDR2 is SVGAGI. The J segment lost 8 bases and the V segment lost 5 bases, leaving 7 bases of the junction unmatched. CDR3 in amino acids: CASSRGQGYEKLFF. The CDR3 DNA reads as TGTGCCAGCAGTCGCGGACAGGGTTACGAAAAACTGTTTTTT.

V and J are TRBV30 and TRBJ1-3; 9 nucleotides align to TRBD1. Germline V lookup: CDR1 GTSNPN, CDR2 SVGIG (reference sequence). CDR3 length: 18 residues. The V segment lost 0 bases and the J segment 1 base; nucleotides outside the gene matches: 10. CDR3 sequence: CAWSVDSGTGKSGNTIYF. The CDR3 DNA follows: TGTGCCTGGAGTGTAGATTCGGGGACAGGGAAATCTGGAAACACCATATATTTT.

The chain is built from TRBV7-3 and TRBJ2-5; weak D call: TRBD2 (7 bases). This CDR3 is 14 amino acids long. V lost 5 bases, J lost 4 bases, and 14 bases lay in between. Germline-derived CDR1 and CDR2 are SGHTA and FQGTGA. This CDR3 reads CASSPEGGRETQYF. In DNA, the CDR3 is TGTGCCAGCAGCCCGGAGGGGGGGCGAGAGACCCAGTACTTC. The full variable domain, its missing parts supplied by reference TRBV7-3 and TRBJ2-5, is GAGVSQTPSNKVTEKGKYVELRCDPISGHTALYWYRQSLGQGPEFLIYFQGTGAADDSGLPNDRFFAVRPEGSVSTLKIQRTERGDSAVYLCASSPEGGRETQYFGPGTRLLVL.

This clone was detected only once. This chain links TRBV28 with TRBJ1-2; a possible D gene is TRBD1 (6 bases). The germline gives CDR1 MDHEN, CDR2 SYDVKM. The CDR3 is 13 residues long. The V and J ends lost 2 bases and 7 bases respectively, with 11 bases between them. CDR3 protein: CASSLRGAPGYTF. The DNA for the CDR3 is TGTGCCAGCAGTTTACGGGGGGCGCCTGGCTACACCTTC.

V gene TRBV6-5 combines with J gene TRBJ2-7; weak D call: TRBD1 (6 bases). Germline V lookup: CDR1 MNHEY, CDR2 SVGAGI. The V end lost 0 bases, the J end lost 5 bases, and 17 bases lay between the germline ends. The CDR3 extends over 16 amino acids. CDR3 protein: CASSYSSGGVNNEQYF. The DNA for the CDR3 is TGTGCCAGCAGTTACTCTTCTGGGGGCGTCAATAACGAGCAGTACTTC.

The rearrangement joins TRBV7-9 to TRBJ1-5; 7 bases agree with TRBD1. The CDR3 consists of 13 residues. The V gene's germline CDR1 is SEHNR and CDR2 FQNEAQ (reference sequence). J was trimmed by 4 bases and V by 5 bases; bases with no gene match: 2. CDR3 sequence reads: CASSPRGNQPQHF. The CDR3 region has the DNA TGTGCCAGCAGCCCCAGGGGGAATCAGCCCCAGCATTTT.